This T cell receptor beta chain was profiled in a study of graft-versus-host responses after intestinal transplantation. The sample's time point: postoperative day 105 after intestinal transplantation (dayNNNN = postoperative day). The method was immunoSEQ multiplex PCR; TCRdb's version includes in-frame clones alone and lacks a portion of them. The sample holds more than 10,000 clones, roughly nine tenths seen once. There are 18 residues in the CDR3. V lost 1 base and J lost 8; bases outside the gene matches: 18. Germline CDR1 reads MGHRA; CDR2 reads YSYEKL. The chain joins TRBV4-1 to TRBJ1-2; 8 bases line up with TRBD1. The source is a human patient who received an intestinal transplant, so some T cells may come from the graft donor. The sequencing used PBMCs, collected 105 days after intestinal transplantation. The CDR3 is CASSQVTGDAHPTWGYTF. CDR3 nucleotides: TGCGCCAGCAGCCAAGTGACAGGGGACGCCCATCCTACGTGGGGCTACACCTTC.